The 3 T cell receptor beta chains below were found in one sample sequenced in a study of control samples from healthy donors and cancer patients. Some clones are missing from TCRdb's copy, which holds only in-frame ones; the method was immunoSEQ multiplex PCR. The sample includes 80,000 to 100,000 clones, approximately 86% of them seen just once. Sequenced sample: blood. The origin of the receptors is a young man in good health.

The V and J genes are TRBV19 and TRBJ2-7, with 8 bases aligning to TRBD2. The CDR3 length is 16 residues. CDR1 and CDR2 (germline): LNHDA, SQIVND (reference sequence). Losses at the gene ends were 0 bases for V and 2 bases for J; bases not matched to a gene: 6. This CDR3 is CASSIDLSGNTYEQYF. DNA for the CDR3: TGTGCCAGTAGTATAGATCTTAGCGGGAATACCTACGAGCAGTACTTC.

This clone appeared a few times. The rearrangement links TRBV5-1 to TRBJ2-7; 12 bases align to TRBD1. Trimming cost V 4 bases and J 6 bases; bases outside gene matches: 5. The germline V gene encodes CDR1 SGHRS and CDR2 YFSETQ. The CDR3 length is 14 residues. For the CDR3, the DNA is TGCGCCAGCAGCGAACCGGGACAGGGGGCCGAGCAGTACTTC. This encodes CASSEPGQGAEQYF.

The V gene is TRBV9, the J gene TRBJ2-2; either TRBD1 or TRBD2 may fit D (5 bases each). The CDR3 sequence is 12 residues long. V was shortened by 6 bases and J by 8 bases, with 11 bases between the two germline ends. Looked up from germline, CDR1 is SGDLS and CDR2 is YYNGEE. The CDR3 DNA follows: TGTGCCAGCAACCGAGAGGGGGGGGAGCTGTTTTTT. Translating gives CASNREGGELFF.